The present TCR beta chain was sequenced within a study of blood T cells in healthy people across ages. The germline gives CDR1 ENHRY, CDR2 SYGVKD. The CDR3 sequence is 13 residues long. Using a J-beta primer mix together with a sample-barcoded 5' primer, a second PCR was run for roughly 7 to 11 cycles. TCRdb reprocessed the 5' RACE reads via MiXCR and lists one record per CDR3 protein. The table records about 1.8 million distinct CDR3 sequences, around 50% of them present only once. The TCR originated in a woman aged 40 to 49 in good health. Sample: blood. The rearrangement uses TRBV10-3 and TRBJ2-1; 11 bases map to TRBD2. Here the CDR3 DNA reads TGTGACCCTAGCGGGGGGTGTTGCAATGAGCAGTTCTTC. As protein: CDPSGGCCNEQFF.